These 10 T cell receptor beta chains originate from one sample sequenced in a study of CD8+ T cells in alopecia areata. RNA extraction was followed by reverse transcription into cDNA, which acted as the sequencing template. TCRdb's table, derived via immunoSEQ multiplex PCR, lists solely in-frame clones and lacks some. The sample records 150,000 to 200,000 clones, around 63% being singletons. This material consisted of CD4+ T cells sorted from blood, taken at week 0. The receptors come from a human donor with alopecia areata.

The rearrangement joins TRBV6-5 to TRBJ2-1; tentative D call: TRBD1 (6 bases). The germline V gene has CDR1 MNHEY and CDR2 SVGAGI. The ends were cut back, 5 bases at V and 4 bases at J, with 15 bases in the middle. The length of the CDR3 is 15 residues. The CDR3 DNA reads as TGTGCCAGCAGTAAGGTGGGGGCGGTATACAATGAGCAGTTCTTC. It codes for CASSKVGAVYNEQFF.

CDR3 region: CASSSRGTGQGNEQFF. Here the CDR3 DNA reads TGTGCCAGCAGCTCTAGAGGGACAGGTCAAGGTAATGAGCAGTTCTTC. This chain connects TRBV7-6 to TRBJ2-1; TRBD1 aligns across 8 bases. The junction had 12 bases not matched to a gene; V was cut back by 4 bases and J by 7 bases. CDR1 and CDR2 from the germline V gene are SGHVS and FNYEAQ. CDR3 size: 16 residues.

The rearrangement joins TRBV29-1 to TRBJ2-1, with a weak D call TRBD2 (6 bases). Germline V CDR1 and CDR2: SQVTM, ANQGSEA. The V end lost 5 bases, the J end lost 2 bases, and 10 bases lay between the germline ends. This CDR3 has 13 amino acids. DNA of the CDR3: TGCAGCGTTTTAGCGGCCACCTACAATGAGCAGTTCTTC. Amino acid sequence: CSVLAATYNEQFF.

This chain links TRBV30 with TRBJ2-5; D might be TRBD2 (5 bases). In germline, CDR1 is GTSNPN, CDR2 SVGIG (reference sequence). V gave up 4 bases and J gave up 3 bases, with 6 bases separating them. The CDR3 has 11 amino acids. CDR3 in amino acids: CAWMGEETQYF. CDR3 nucleotide sequence: TGTGCCTGGATGGGAGAAGAGACCCAGTACTTC.

The chain joins TRBV7-2 to TRBJ2-3; unclear D gene. CDR3 length: 14 residues. CDR1 and CDR2 from the germline V gene are SGHTA and FQGNSA. The V gene lost 4 bases and the J gene lost 3 bases, with 11 bases spanning the gap. The CDR3 DNA reads as TGTGCCAGCAGCTGGAGAGACGGAACAGATACGCAGTATTTT. Translation: CASSWRDGTDTQYF. Supplemented by reference TRBV7-2 and TRBJ2-3, the full variable domain reads GAGVSQSPSNKVTEKGKDVELRCDPISGHTALYWYRQSLGQGLEFLIYFQGNSAPDKSGLPSDRFSAERTGGSVSTLTIQRTQQEDSAVYLCASSWRDGTDTQYFGPGTRLTVL.

This chain links TRBV9 with TRBJ2-7, with a tentative D call TRBD2 (6 bases). Per germline, CDR1 SGDLS and CDR2 YYNGEE. This CDR3 has 14 amino acids. V was cut by 3 bases and J by 4 bases, with 14 bases left in between. The CDR3 nucleotides are TGTGCCAGCAGCGCCCCGGGACTCCCATACGAGCAGTACTTC. It specifies CASSAPGLPYEQYF. The full variable domain, rest sourced from reference TRBV9 and TRBJ2-7, is DSGVTQTPKHLITATGQRVTLRCSPRSGDLSVYWYQQSLDQGLQFLIQYYNGEERAKGNILERFSAQQFPDLHSELNLSSLELGDSALYFCASSAPGLPYEQYFGPGTRLTVT.

This clone was detected a few times. V is TRBV6-6 and J is TRBJ2-7; 7 bases agree with TRBD1. This CDR3 has 14 residues. Germline-derived CDR1 and CDR2 are MNHNY and SVGAGI (reference sequence). The V and J ends lost 5 bases and 5 bases, in that order; junction bases with no gene match: 9. The DNA for the CDR3 is TGTGCCAGCAGTCCCCTCGGGACAGCGGACGAGCAGTACTTC. Protein product: CASSPLGTADEQYF.

The chain carries TRBV29-1 and TRBJ2-5; D might be TRBD1 (5 bases). The CDR3 length is 12 residues. CDR1 and CDR2 from the germline V gene are SQVTM and ANQGSEA. With 8 bases removed from V and 4 bases from J, the gap between germline ends came to 14 bases. This chain's CDR3 is CSIRQGRETQYF. The CDR3 coding sequence is TGCAGCATCCGGCAGGGTAGAGAGACCCAGTACTTC.

This clone was observed a few times. The gene calls are TRBV18 and TRBJ2-3; D is undetermined. The V end lost 1 base, the J end lost 0 bases, and 2 bases lay between the germline ends. CDR3 length: 13 amino acids. Looked up from germline, CDR1 is KGHSH and CDR2 is LQKENI. DNA of the CDR3: TGTGCCAGCTCACCACTTAGCACAGATACGCAGTATTTT. Translating gives CASSPLSTDTQYF.

The chain is built from TRBV5-6 and TRBJ1-6; 11 bases map to TRBD1. V shed 0 bases, J shed 9 bases, and the junction held 2 bases outside the gene matches. CDR3 length: 15 amino acids. Germline CDR1 SGHDT, CDR2 YYEEEE. In DNA form, the CDR3 reads TGTGCCAGCAGCTTGGCGGGGACAGGGGGTTCACCCCTCCACTTT. This encodes CASSLAGTGGSPLHF.